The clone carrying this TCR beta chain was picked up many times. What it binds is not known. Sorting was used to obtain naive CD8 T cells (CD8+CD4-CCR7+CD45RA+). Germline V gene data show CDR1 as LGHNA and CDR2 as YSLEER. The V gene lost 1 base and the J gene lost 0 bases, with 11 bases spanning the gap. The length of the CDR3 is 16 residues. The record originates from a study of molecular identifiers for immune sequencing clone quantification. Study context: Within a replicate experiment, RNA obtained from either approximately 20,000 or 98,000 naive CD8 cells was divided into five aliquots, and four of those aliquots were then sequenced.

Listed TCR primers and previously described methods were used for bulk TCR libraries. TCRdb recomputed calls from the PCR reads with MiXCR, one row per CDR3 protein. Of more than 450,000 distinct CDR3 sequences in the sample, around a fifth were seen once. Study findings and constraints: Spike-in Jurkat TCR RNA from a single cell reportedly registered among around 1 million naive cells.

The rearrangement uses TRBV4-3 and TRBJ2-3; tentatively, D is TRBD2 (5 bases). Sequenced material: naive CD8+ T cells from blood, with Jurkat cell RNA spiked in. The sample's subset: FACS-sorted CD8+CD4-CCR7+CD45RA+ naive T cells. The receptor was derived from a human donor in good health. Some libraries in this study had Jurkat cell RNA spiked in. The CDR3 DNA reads TGCGCCAGCAGCCAAGTCTGGCGGGCGAGCACAGATACGCAGTATTTT. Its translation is CASSQVWRASTDTQYF.